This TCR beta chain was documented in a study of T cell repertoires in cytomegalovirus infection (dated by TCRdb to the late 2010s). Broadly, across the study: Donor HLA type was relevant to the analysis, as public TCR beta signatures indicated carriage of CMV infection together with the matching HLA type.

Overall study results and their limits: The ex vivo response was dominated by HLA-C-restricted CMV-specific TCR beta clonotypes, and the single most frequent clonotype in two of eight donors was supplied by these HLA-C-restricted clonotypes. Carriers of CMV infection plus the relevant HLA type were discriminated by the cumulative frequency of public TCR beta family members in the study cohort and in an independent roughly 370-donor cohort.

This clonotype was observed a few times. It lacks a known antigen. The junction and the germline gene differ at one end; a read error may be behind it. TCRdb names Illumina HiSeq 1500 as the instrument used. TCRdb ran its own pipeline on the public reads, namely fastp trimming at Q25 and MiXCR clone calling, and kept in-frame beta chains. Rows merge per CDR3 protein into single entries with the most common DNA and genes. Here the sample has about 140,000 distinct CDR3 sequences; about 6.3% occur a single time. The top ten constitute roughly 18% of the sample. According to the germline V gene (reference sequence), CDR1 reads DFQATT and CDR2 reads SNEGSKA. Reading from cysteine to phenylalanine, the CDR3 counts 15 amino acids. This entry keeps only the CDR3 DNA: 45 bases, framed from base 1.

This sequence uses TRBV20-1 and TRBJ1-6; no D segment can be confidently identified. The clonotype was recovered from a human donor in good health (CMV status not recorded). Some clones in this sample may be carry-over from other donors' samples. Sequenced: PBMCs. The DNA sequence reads TGCAGTGCTGGAGAGACAACGGGATATAATTCACCCCTCCACTTT. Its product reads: CSAGETTGYNSPLHF.